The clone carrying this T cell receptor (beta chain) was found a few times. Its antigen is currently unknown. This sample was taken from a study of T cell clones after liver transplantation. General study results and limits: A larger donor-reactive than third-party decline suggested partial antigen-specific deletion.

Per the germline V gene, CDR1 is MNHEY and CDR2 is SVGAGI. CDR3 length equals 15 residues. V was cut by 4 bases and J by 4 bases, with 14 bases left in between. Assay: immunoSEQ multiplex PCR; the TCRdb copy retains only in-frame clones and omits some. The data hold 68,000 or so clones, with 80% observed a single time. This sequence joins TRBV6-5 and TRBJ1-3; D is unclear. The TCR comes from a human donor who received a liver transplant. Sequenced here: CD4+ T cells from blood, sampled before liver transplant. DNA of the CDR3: TGTGCCAGCAGTTCCCCGTGGGTGCGGGGAAACACCATATATTTT. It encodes CASSSPWVRGNTIYF.